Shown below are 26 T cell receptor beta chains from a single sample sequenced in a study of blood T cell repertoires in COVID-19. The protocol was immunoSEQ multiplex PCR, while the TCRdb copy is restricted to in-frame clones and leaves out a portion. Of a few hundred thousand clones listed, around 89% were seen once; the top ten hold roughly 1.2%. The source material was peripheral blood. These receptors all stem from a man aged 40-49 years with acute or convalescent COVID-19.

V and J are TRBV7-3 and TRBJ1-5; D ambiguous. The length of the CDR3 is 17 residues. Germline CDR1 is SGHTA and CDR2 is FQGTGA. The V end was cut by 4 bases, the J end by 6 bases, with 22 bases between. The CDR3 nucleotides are TGTGCCAGCAGCTATCGTAACGCGGACGGGAAAGCTCAGCCCCAGCATTTT. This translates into CASSYRNADGKAQPQHF.

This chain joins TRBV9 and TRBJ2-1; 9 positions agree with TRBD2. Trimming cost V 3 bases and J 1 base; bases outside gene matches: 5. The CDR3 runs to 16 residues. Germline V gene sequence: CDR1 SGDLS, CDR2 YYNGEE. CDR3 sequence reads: CASSGVSGGSYNEQFF. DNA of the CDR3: TGTGCCAGCAGCGGGGTTAGCGGGGGTTCCTACAATGAGCAGTTCTTC. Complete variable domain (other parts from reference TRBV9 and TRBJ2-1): DSGVTQTPKHLITATGQRVTLRCSPRSGDLSVYWYQQSLDQGLQFLIQYYNGEERAKGNILERFSAQQFPDLHSELNLSSLELGDSALYFCASSGVSGGSYNEQFFGPGTRLTVL.

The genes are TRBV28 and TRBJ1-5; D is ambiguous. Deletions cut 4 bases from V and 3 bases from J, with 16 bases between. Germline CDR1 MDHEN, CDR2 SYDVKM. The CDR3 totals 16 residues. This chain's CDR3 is CASSSSSPGYNQPQHF. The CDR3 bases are TGTGCCAGCAGTTCCTCATCTCCGGGTTACAATCAGCCCCAGCATTTT.

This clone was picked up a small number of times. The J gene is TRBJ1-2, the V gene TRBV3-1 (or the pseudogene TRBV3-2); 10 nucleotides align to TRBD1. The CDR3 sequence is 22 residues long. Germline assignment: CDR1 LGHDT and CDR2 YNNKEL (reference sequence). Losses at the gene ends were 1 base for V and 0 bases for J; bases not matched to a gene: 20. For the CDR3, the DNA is TGTGCCAGCAGCCAAGCCCCCCTTCATAATGGGACAGGGGAGACAACTAACTATGGCTACACCTTC. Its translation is CASSQAPLHNGTGETTNYGYTF.

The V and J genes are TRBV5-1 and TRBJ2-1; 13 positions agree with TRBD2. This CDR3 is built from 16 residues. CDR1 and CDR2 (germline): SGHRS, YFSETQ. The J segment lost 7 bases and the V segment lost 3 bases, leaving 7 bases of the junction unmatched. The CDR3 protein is CASSSGTSGDMNEQFF. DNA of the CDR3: TGCGCCAGCAGCTCCGGGACTAGCGGGGATATGAATGAGCAGTTCTTC.

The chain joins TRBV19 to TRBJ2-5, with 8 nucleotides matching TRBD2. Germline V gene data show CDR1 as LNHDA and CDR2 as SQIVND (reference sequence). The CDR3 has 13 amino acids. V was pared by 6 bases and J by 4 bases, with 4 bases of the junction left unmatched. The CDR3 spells CASRTGLAETQYF. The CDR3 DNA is TGTGCCAGTAGGACCGGACTAGCAGAGACCCAGTACTTC.

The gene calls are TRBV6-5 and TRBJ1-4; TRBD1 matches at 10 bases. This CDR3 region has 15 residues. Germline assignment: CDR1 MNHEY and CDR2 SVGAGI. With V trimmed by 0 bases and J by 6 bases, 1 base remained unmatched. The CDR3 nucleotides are TGTGCCAGCAGTTACTCGGGGACAGGGGATGAAAAACTGTTTTTT. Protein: CASSYSGTGDEKLFF.

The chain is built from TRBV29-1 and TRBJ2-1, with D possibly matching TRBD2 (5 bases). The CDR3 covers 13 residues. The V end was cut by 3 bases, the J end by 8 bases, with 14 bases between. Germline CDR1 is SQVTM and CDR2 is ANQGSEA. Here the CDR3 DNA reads TGCAGCGTTGAGGCGCGAAATAGCGATGAGCAGTTCTTC. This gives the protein CSVEARNSDEQFF.

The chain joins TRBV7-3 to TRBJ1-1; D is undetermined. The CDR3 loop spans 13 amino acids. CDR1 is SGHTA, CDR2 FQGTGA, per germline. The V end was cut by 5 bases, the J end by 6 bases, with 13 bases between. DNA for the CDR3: TGTGCCAGCAGCGTCGTGTATGGCTCTGAAGCTTTCTTT. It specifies CASSVVYGSEAFF.

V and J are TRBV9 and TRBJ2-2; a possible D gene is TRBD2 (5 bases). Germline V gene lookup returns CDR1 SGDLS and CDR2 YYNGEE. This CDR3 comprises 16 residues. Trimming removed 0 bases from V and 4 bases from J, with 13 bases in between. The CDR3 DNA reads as TGTGCCAGCAGCGTAGTCTCCGGGGTAGTCACCGGGGAGCTGTTTTTT. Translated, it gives CASSVVSGVVTGELFF.

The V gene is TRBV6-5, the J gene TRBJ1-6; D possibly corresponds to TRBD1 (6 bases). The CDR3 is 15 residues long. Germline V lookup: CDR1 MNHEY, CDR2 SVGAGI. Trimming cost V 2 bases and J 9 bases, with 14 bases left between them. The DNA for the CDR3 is TGTGCCAGCAGTTACGGGCAGGGGTTAGGTTCACCCCTCCACTTT. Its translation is CASSYGQGLGSPLHF.

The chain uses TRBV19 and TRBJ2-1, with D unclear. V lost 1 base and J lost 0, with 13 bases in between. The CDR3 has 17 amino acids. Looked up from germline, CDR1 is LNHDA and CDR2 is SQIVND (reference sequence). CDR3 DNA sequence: TGTGCCAGTAGTATAGGGAGCCCCTCGAGCTCCTACAATGAGCAGTTCTTC. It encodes CASSIGSPSSSYNEQFF.

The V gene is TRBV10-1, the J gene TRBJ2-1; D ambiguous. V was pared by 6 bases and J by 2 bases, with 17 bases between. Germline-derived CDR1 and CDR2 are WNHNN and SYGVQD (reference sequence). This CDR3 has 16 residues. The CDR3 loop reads CASSSPQDPPYNEQFF. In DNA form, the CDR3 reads TGCGCCAGCAGCTCCCCCCAGGATCCCCCCTACAATGAGCAGTTCTTC.

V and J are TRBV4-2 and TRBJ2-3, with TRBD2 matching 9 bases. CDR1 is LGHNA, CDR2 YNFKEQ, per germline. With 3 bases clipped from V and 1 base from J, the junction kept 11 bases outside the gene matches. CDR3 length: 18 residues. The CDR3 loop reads CASSQTSGPRLRTDTQYF. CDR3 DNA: TGTGCCAGCAGCCAGACTAGCGGCCCACGCCTCCGCACAGATACGCAGTATTTT.

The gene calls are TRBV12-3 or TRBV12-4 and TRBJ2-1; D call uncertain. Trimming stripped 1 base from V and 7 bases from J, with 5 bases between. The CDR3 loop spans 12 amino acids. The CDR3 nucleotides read TGTGCCAGCAGTTTAGGGCAAAATGAGCAGTTCTTC. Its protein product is CASSLGQNEQFF.

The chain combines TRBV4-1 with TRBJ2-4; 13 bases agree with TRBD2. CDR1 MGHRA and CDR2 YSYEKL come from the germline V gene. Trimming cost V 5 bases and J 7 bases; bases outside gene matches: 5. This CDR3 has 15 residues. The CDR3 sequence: CASSSRTSGSNIQYF. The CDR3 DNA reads TGCGCCAGCAGCAGCCGGACTAGCGGGAGTAACATTCAGTACTTC.

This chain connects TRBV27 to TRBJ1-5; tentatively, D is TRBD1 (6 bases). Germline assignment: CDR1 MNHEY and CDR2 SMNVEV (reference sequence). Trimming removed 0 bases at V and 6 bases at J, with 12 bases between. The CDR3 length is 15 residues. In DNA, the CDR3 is TGTGCCAGCAGTTTATCGGGCAGGGGTAGTCAGCCCCAGCATTTT. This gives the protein CASSLSGRGSQPQHF.

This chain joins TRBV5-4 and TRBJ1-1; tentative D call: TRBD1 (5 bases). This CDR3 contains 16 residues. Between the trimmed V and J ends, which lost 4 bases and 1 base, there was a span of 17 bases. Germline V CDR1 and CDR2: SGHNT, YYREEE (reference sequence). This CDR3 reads CASSPIAGGGNTEAFF. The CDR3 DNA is TGTGCCAGCAGCCCCATTGCCGGGGGAGGGAACACTGAAGCTTTCTTT.

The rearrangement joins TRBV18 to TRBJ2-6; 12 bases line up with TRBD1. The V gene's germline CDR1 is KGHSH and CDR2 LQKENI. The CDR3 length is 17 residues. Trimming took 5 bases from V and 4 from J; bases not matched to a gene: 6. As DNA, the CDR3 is TGTGCCAGCTCAAGGGGACAGGGGGCGTCGGGGGCCAACGTCCTGACTTTC. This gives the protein CASSRGQGASGANVLTF. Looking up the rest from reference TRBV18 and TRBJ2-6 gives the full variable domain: NAGVMQNPRHLVRRRGQEARLRCSPMKGHSHVYWYRQLPEEGLKFMVYLQKENIIDESGMPKERFSAEFPKEGPSILRIQQVVRGDSAAYFCASSRGQGASGANVLTFGAGSRLTVL.

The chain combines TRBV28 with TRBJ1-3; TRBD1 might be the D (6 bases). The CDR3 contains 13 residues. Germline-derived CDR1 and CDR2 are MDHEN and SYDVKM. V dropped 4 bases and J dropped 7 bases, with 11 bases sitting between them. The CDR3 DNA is TGTGCCAGCAGTTACCAGGGGATTAACACCATATATTTT. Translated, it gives CASSYQGINTIYF.

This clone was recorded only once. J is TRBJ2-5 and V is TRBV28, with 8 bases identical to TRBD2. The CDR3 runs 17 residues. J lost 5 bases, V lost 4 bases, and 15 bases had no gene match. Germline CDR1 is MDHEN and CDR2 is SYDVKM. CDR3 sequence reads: CASSSVNGGEFRETQYF. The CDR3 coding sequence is TGTGCCAGCAGTTCGGTAAACGGGGGGGAGTTTCGGGAGACCCAGTACTTC.

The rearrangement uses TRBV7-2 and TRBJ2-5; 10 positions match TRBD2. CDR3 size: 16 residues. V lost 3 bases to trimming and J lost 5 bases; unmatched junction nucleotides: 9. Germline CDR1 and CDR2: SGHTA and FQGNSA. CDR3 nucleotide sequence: TGTGCCAGCAGCTTTTCTAGCGGGGGTTTCTCGGAGACCCAGTACTTC. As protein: CASSFSSGGFSETQYF.

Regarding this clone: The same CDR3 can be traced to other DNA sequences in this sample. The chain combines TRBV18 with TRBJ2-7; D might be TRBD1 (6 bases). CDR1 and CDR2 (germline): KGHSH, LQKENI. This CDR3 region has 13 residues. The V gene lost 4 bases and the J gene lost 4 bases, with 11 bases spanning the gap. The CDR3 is CASSRGGEYEQYF. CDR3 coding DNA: TGTGCCAGCTCACGAGGGGGAGAATACGAGCAGTACTTC.

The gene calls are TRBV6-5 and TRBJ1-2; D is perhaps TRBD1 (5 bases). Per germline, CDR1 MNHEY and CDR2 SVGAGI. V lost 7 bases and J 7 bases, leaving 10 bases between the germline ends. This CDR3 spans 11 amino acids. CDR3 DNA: TGTGCCAGCACCACAGGATCTGGCTACACCTTC. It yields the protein CASTTGSGYTF.

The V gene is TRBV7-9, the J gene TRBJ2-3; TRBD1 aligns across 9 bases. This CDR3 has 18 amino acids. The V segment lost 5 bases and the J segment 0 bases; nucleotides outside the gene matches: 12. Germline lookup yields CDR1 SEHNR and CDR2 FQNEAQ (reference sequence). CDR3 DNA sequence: TGTGCCAGCAGCCTCGGGACAGGGAGGGAACCTAGCACAGATACGCAGTATTTT. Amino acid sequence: CASSLGTGREPSTDTQYF.

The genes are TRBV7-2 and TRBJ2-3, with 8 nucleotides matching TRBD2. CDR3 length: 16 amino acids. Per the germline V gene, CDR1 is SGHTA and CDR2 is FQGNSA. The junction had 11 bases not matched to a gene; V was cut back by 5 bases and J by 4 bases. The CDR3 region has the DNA TGTGCCAGCAGCCCAAACGGGGGGGCCGCCGCAGATACGCAGTATTTT. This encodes CASSPNGGAAADTQYF.